This T cell receptor (beta chain) is drawn from a study of human T cells and chemical hapten exposure. At the level of the study: Scalp application of diphenylcyclopropenone was performed weekly in patients across the entire roughly 26-week study. Women made up most patients, who had alopecia areata, totalis or universalis. Variability of per-sample TCR yields stemmed mainly from small differences in pooled library volume.

From the RACE reads, TCRdb called clonotypes with MiXCR, one entry per CDR3 protein. The repertoire consists of some 42,000 distinct CDR3 sequences, with roughly a tenth occurring once and the leading ten covering more than 13%. The V end lost 4 bases, the J end lost 1 base, and 4 bases lay between the germline ends. Germline V CDR1 and CDR2: SQVTM, ANQGSEA. The CDR3 has 11 residues. This clonotype was counted many times. Described time point: patch test 2, 6 weeks after DPC sensitization. Treatment denoted: therapeutic diphenylcyclopropenone sensitization with weekly scalp DPC. Extraction yielded total RNA from whole blood (unfractionated). Each patch test followed a blood draw.

The sequencing used whole blood, collected in connection with sensitization to the hapten diphenylcyclopropenone (DPC). The rearrangement links TRBV29-1 to TRBJ1-1, with D unclear. The TCR originated in a woman aged 25 to 45 with alopecia areata. Some clones in this sample may be carry-over from other donors' samples. The CDR3 spells CSVAQNTEAFF. The CDR3 coding sequence is TGCAGCGTTGCCCAGAACACTGAAGCTTTCTTT.